The source of this T cell receptor (beta chain) is a study of cytomegalovirus exposure and HLA in healthy donors. Whole-study results and caveats: Reported performance of the classifier showed diagnosis of cytomegalovirus status with high specificity and sensitivity. Accurate prediction of most subjects' HLA-A and HLA-B alleles from TCR beta sequences was reported. A previous analysis found most TCR beta V segments productive roughly 87% or roughly 30% of the time.

The PCR employed 60 Vbeta primers together with 13 Jbeta primers. The repertoire was sequenced with immunoSEQ multiplex PCR; TCRdb's copy has only in-frame clones and lacks some. The table includes under 200,000 clones, 81% detected once. V gave up 3 bases and J gave up 5 bases; unmatched junction bases: 9. CDR3 length: 17 amino acids. Germline CDR1 and CDR2: KGHSH and LQKENI. As for this clone: Its target is unknown.

Sequenced input: PBMCs. This TCR derives from a young woman in good health and CMV-seronegative. This chain connects TRBV18 to TRBJ2-1, with 11 nucleotides matching TRBD1. The CDR3 here is CASSPRGQGEFDNEQFF. CDR3 sequence (DNA): TGTGCCAGCTCACCGAGGGGACAGGGGGAGTTCGACAATGAGCAGTTCTTC.